Below, 31 T cell receptor beta chains from the same sample are listed, as sequenced in a study of identical twins. TCRdb called the 5' RACE reads again in MiXCR, with one record for every CDR3 protein. The table records about 490,000 distinct CDR3 sequences, 15% of them present only once. The same data also contributed to another study, on yellow fever vaccine responses in identical twins.

Sequences were obtained from CD4+ T cells sorted from blood. These receptor sequences come from a young woman in good health.

The V call is TRBV10-3, the J call TRBJ2-1; D unclear. Trimming shortened V by 8 bases and J by 4 bases, and 9 bases separated the two germline ends. This CDR3 has 12 amino acids. Looked up from germline, CDR1 is ENHRY and CDR2 is SYGVKD. CDR3 nucleotide sequence: TGTGCCATCGGAAGGGATTACAATGAGCAGTTCTTC. Translated, it gives CAIGRDYNEQFF.

This clonotype appeared a single time. The genes are TRBV3-1 and TRBJ2-5; 13 bases are a match to TRBD2. CDR1 LGHDT and CDR2 YNNKEL come from the germline V gene (reference sequence). V lost 2 bases and J lost 2; bases outside the gene matches: 5. CDR3 size: 17 residues. The CDR3 nucleotides are TGTGCCAGCAGCCAACCGACTAGCGGGGGGCCACAAGAGACCCAGTACTTC. This translates into CASSQPTSGGPQETQYF.

V and J are TRBV5-1 and TRBJ2-5; D is uncertain. The germline V gene encodes CDR1 SGHRS and CDR2 YFSETQ. The CDR3 extends over 14 amino acids. V dropped 0 bases and J dropped 2 bases, with 8 bases sitting between them. The CDR3 is CASSLVAAQETQYF. The CDR3 DNA is TGCGCCAGCAGCTTGGTGGCAGCTCAAGAGACCCAGTACTTC.

Turning to this clonotype: One base away lies a much larger clone, so this may be a sequencing read error. The CDR3 reads CACSQDENRQETQYF. CDR3 DNA sequence: TGTGCCTGCAGCCAAGATGAGAACAGGCAAGAGACCCAGTACTTC. V is TRBV3-1 and J is TRBJ2-5; TRBD1 might be the D (5 bases). Germline CDR1 reads LGHDT; CDR2 reads YNNKEL (reference sequence). This CDR3 spans 15 amino acids.

This clonotype showed up many times. The chain combines TRBV7-3 with TRBJ1-3, with 7 bases aligning to TRBD1. Trimming removed 4 bases from V and 3 bases from J; junction bases left unmatched: 6. CDR3 length equals 15 residues. Per germline, CDR1 SGHTA and CDR2 FQGTGA. CDR3 nucleotide sequence: TGTGCCAGCAGCTCCACAGGGGCGTTTGGAAACACCATATATTTT. Its protein product is CASSSTGAFGNTIYF.

This sequence joins TRBV25-1 and TRBJ2-1; possibly TRBD2 for D (5 bases). Trimming shortened V by 5 bases and J by 5 bases, and 13 bases separated the two germline ends. Looked up from germline, CDR1 is MGHDK and CDR2 is SYGVNS. The CDR3 spans 14 residues. CDR3 protein: CASSFGLTDNEQFF. The CDR3 bases are TGTGCCAGCAGTTTCGGACTGACCGACAATGAGCAGTTCTTC.

This clonotype came up a few times. V and J are TRBV5-1 and TRBJ1-3, with D possibly TRBD1 on 5 matching bases. The germline gives CDR1 SGHRS, CDR2 YFSETQ. This CDR3 comprises 16 residues. Trimming stripped 4 bases from V and 0 bases from J, with 14 bases between. CDR3 bases: TGCGCCAGCAGCGCCAGGGAGCATAGCTCTGGAAACACCATATATTTT. This codes for CASSAREHSSGNTIYF. Filled out from reference TRBV5-1 and TRBJ1-3, the complete variable domain reads KAGVTQTPRYLIKTRGQQVTLSCSPISGHRSVSWYQQTPGQGLQFLFEYFSETQRNKGNFPGRFSGRQFSNSRSEMNVSTLELGDSALYLCASSAREHSSGNTIYFGEGSWLTVV.

This clonotype was detected only a few times. This chain connects TRBV7-2 to TRBJ2-3; the D is unclear. V dropped 0 bases and J dropped 7 bases, with 5 bases sitting between them. The germline CDR1 and CDR2 sequences are SGHTA and FQGNSA. The length of the CDR3 is 12 residues. CDR3 DNA sequence: TGTGCCAGCAGCTTAGCGCTGAATACGCAGTATTTT. This codes for CASSLALNTQYF.

In its sample, this clonotype was seen a few times. The genes are TRBV20-1 and TRBJ2-2; D is perhaps TRBD1 or TRBD2 (6 bases each). The CDR3 loop spans 16 amino acids. Germline V gene sequence: CDR1 DFQATT, CDR2 SNEGSKA (reference sequence). Trimming pared 0 bases from V and 5 bases from J, leaving 16 bases between. In DNA, the CDR3 is TGCAGTGCTAGAGAAATTCGAGGGGGAGGTACCGGGGAGCTGTTTTTT. It yields the protein CSAREIRGGGTGELFF.

The sample holds a few counts of this clonotype. The J gene is TRBJ2-1, the V gene TRBV5-1, with TRBD1 identical over 7 bases. Germline V gene lookup returns CDR1 SGHRS and CDR2 YFSETQ. The CDR3 is 15 residues long. V lost 1 base to trimming and J lost 5 bases; unmatched junction nucleotides: 6. CDR3 residues: CASSLQGDAHNEQFF. The CDR3, as DNA: TGCGCCAGCAGCTTGCAGGGGGATGCGCACAATGAGCAGTTCTTC.

This clonotype was found a few times. This sequence joins TRBV6-5 and TRBJ2-7, with 9 bases lining up with TRBD2. CDR1 is MNHEY, CDR2 SVGAGI, per germline. With 2 bases clipped from V and 6 bases from J, the junction kept 11 bases outside the gene matches. The CDR3 spans 16 residues. This chain's CDR3 is CASSYESAGGPGEQYF. CDR3 nucleotide sequence: TGTGCCAGCAGTTACGAGTCGGCGGGAGGGCCAGGCGAGCAGTACTTC.

This chain links TRBV29-1 with TRBJ1-1; D unresolved. The CDR3 length is 12 residues. Germline-derived CDR1 and CDR2 are SQVTM and ANQGSEA. Trimming left V 1 base short and J 0 bases short, with 3 bases between. This CDR3 is CSVEAVNTEAFF. The CDR3 DNA reads TGCAGCGTTGAAGCGGTGAACACTGAAGCTTTCTTT.

The rearrangement joins TRBV10-3 to TRBJ1-2; TRBD1 might be the D (5 bases). Deletions cut 8 bases from V and 0 bases from J, with 16 bases between. This CDR3 has 15 amino acids. Germline loops: CDR1 ENHRY, CDR2 SYGVKD. The chain's CDR3 is CAISGPDKANYGYTF. The CDR3 nucleotides are TGTGCCATCTCGGGACCAGACAAAGCTAACTATGGCTACACCTTC.

This clonotype was seen ten or more times. This chain joins TRBV20-1 and TRBJ1-1; D unclear. The CDR3 sequence is 15 residues long. V dropped 0 bases and J dropped 0 bases, with 11 bases sitting between them. CDR1 and CDR2 from the germline V gene are DFQATT and SNEGSKA (reference sequence). Written as DNA, the CDR3 is TGCAGTGCTAGAGATCGGAAACAGCTGAACACTGAAGCTTTCTTT. Amino acid sequence: CSARDRKQLNTEAFF.

The sample holds a few counts of this clonotype. The J gene is TRBJ2-6, the V gene TRBV3-1, with a weak D call TRBD2 (5 bases). The CDR3 contains 14 residues. The V end was cut by 3 bases, the J end by 2 bases, with 5 bases between. The germline gives CDR1 LGHDT, CDR2 YNNKEL (reference sequence). In DNA, the CDR3 is TGTGCCAGCAGCCACGGGGCTGGGGCCAACGTCCTGACTTTC. Translation: CASSHGAGANVLTF. Together with reference TRBV3-1 and TRBJ2-6, the CDR3 gives the full variable domain: DTAVSQTPKYLVTQMGNDKSIKCEQNLGHDTMYWYKQDSKKFLKIMFSYNNKELIINETVPNRFSPKSPDKAHLNLHINSLELGDSAVYFCASSHGAGANVLTFGAGSRLTVL.

V usage is TRBV5-1 and J usage is TRBJ2-7, with no clear D. The CDR3 spans 14 residues. Germline V gene sequence: CDR1 SGHRS, CDR2 YFSETQ. Trimming took off 2 bases at V and 2 bases at J, with 11 bases between the two ends. CDR3 in DNA: TGCGCCAGCAGCTTTAGCCTGGCGGCCTACGAGCAGTACTTC. Protein: CASSFSLAAYEQYF.

This clonotype was counted a few times. J is TRBJ2-3 and V is TRBV3-1; D is ambiguous. The CDR3 spans 13 residues. V was cut by 6 bases and J by 0 bases, with 7 bases left in between. In germline, CDR1 is LGHDT, CDR2 YNNKEL (reference sequence). The CDR3, as DNA: TGTGCCAGCAGGAAATATAGCACAGATACGCAGTATTTT. This codes for CASRKYSTDTQYF.

The rearrangement joins TRBV20-1 to TRBJ2-1; 8 nucleotides agree with TRBD1. The CDR3 is made up of 13 amino acids. V trimming: 1 base; J trimming: 10 bases; junction bases outside the gene matches: 6. Per the germline V gene, CDR1 is DFQATT and CDR2 is SNEGSKA (reference sequence). CDR3 in amino acids: CSARVTGGTEQFF. The CDR3 DNA is TGCAGTGCTAGAGTTACAGGGGGGACCGAGCAGTTCTTC.

The chain couples TRBV28 to TRBJ2-7, with D possibly TRBD2 on 6 matching bases. The V and J ends lost 4 bases and 0 bases respectively, with 13 bases between them. From germline, CDR1 is MDHEN and CDR2 SYDVKM. The CDR3 is 15 residues long. The CDR3, as DNA: TGTGCCAGCAGTTCCGTTAGCGGAAACTCCTACGAGCAGTACTTC. Its translation: CASSSVSGNSYEQYF. Complete variable domain (other parts from reference TRBV28 and TRBJ2-7): DVKVTQSSRYLVKRTGEKVFLECVQDMDHENMFWYRQDPGLGLRLIYFSYDVKMKEKGDIPEGYSVSREKKERFSLILESASTNQTSMYLCASSSVSGNSYEQYFGPGTRLTVT.

This chain links TRBV5-1 with TRBJ2-3; the D gene is possibly TRBD2 (6 bases). The V end lost 4 bases, the J end lost 2 bases, and 14 bases lay between the germline ends. The CDR3 extends over 15 amino acids. Germline assignment: CDR1 SGHRS and CDR2 YFSETQ. CDR3 in DNA: TGCGCCAGCAGCCCCCGGGAGACTCCCACAGATACGCAGTATTTT. Its translation: CASSPRETPTDTQYF.

The chain is built from TRBV3-1 and TRBJ2-1; 10 nucleotides match TRBD2. Unmatched junction bases numbered 17, after V lost 8 bases and J lost 7 bases. Germline V gene data show CDR1 as LGHDT and CDR2 as YNNKEL (reference sequence). This CDR3 is 17 amino acids long. CDR3 in amino acids: CASCPPGLAGVGNEQFF. CDR3 nucleotide sequence: TGTGCCAGCTGCCCACCGGGGCTAGCGGGAGTGGGGAATGAGCAGTTCTTC.

The chain joins TRBV7-2 to TRBJ2-2, with a weak D call TRBD2 (6 bases). Germline V gene data show CDR1 as SGHTA and CDR2 as FQGNSA. Trimming removed 6 bases from V and 8 bases from J, with 16 bases in between. The CDR3 has 14 amino acids. The CDR3 loop is CASRGGPGGGELFF. CDR3 DNA: TGTGCCAGCAGGGGAGGACCCGGCGGAGGGGAGCTGTTTTTT.

This clonotype has a single count. It may be a read error: a sequence one base away is much more abundant. The V gene is TRBV10-2, the J gene TRBJ2-4; 7 nucleotides agree with TRBD1. J gave up 5 bases and V 7 bases, and 14 bases lay outside the gene matches. The CDR3 is made up of 16 amino acids. The germline V gene encodes CDR1 WSHSY and CDR2 SAAADI. CDR3 nucleotides: TGCGCCAGCAAAAGGGATTTATTTGGACAGGAAAACATTCAGTACTTC. Translated, it gives CASKRDLFGQENIQYF.

This clonotype was seen at least ten times. The rearrangement uses TRBV7-9 and TRBJ2-7, with D possibly TRBD1 on 5 matching bases. This CDR3 has 13 residues. Germline CDR1 reads SEHNR; CDR2 reads FQNEAQ (reference sequence). The V end lost 5 bases, the J end lost 0 bases, and 8 bases lay between the germline ends. CDR3 sequence: CASSKDNSYEQYF. Written as DNA, the CDR3 is TGTGCCAGCAGCAAGGACAACTCCTACGAGCAGTACTTC.

The gene calls are TRBV11-2 and TRBJ2-2; TRBD2 matches at 10 bases. The CDR3 extends over 16 amino acids. CDR1 and CDR2 (germline): SGHAT, FQNNGV. V dropped 2 bases and J dropped 7; count of bases not matched to a gene: 7. The CDR3 sequence: CASSLRSGGAIGELFF. The CDR3 coding sequence is TGTGCCAGCAGCTTACGGAGCGGGGGGGCGATCGGGGAGCTGTTTTTT. Based on the CDR3 plus reference TRBV11-2 and TRBJ2-2, the full variable domain is EAGVAQSPRYKIIEKRQSVAFWCNPISGHATLYWYQQILGQGPKLLIQFQNNGVVDDSQLPKDRFSAERLKGVDSTLKIQPAKLEDSAVYLCASSLRSGGAIGELFFGEGSRLTVL.

This clonotype was observed a few times. The chain has TRBV3-1 and TRBJ2-5, with D unclear. The CDR3 has 15 amino acids. Germline V gives CDR1 LGHDT, CDR2 YNNKEL (reference sequence). Trimming stripped 1 base from V and 2 bases from J, with 11 bases between. For the CDR3, the DNA is TGTGCCAGCAGCCAAGGTGGCAGTTTGCAAGAGACCCAGTACTTC. Its translation: CASSQGGSLQETQYF.

This clonotype was observed a few times. The rearrangement links TRBV9 to TRBJ1-3; perhaps TRBD1 as D (5 bases). CDR3 length: 15 residues. V lost 6 bases to trimming and J lost 3 bases, with 16 bases between them. The germline gives CDR1 SGDLS, CDR2 YYNGEE. CDR3 sequence: CASNRLTDIGNTIYF. CDR3 DNA sequence: TGTGCCAGCAACCGATTGACAGACATTGGAAACACCATATATTTT.

The chain uses TRBV6-1 and TRBJ2-7, with TRBD1 matching over 9 bases. Germline V gene sequence: CDR1 MNHNS, CDR2 SASEGT. The V and J ends lost 6 bases and 1 base, in that order; junction bases with no gene match: 4. The CDR3 runs to 14 residues. As DNA, the CDR3 is TGTGCCAGCAGCCCCGGGACAGGGTCCTACGAGCAGTACGTC. It encodes CASSPGTGSYEQYV.

This clonotype was seen a handful of times. The chain couples TRBV10-1 to TRBJ2-1, with D perhaps given as TRBD1 or TRBD2 (5 bases each). The CDR3 loop spans 19 amino acids. V lost 0 bases to trimming and J lost 4 bases, with 22 bases between them. Per germline, CDR1 WNHNN and CDR2 SYGVQD (reference sequence). The CDR3 region has the DNA TGCGCCAGCAGTGAGTCCGGGACCCCACGACATACCTTTTACAATGAGCAGTTCTTC. Translating it yields CASSESGTPRHTFYNEQFF.

V usage is TRBV6-5 and J usage is TRBJ2-1, with 12 nucleotides matching TRBD1. Germline V lookup: CDR1 MNHEY, CDR2 SVGAGI. The CDR3 is made up of 15 amino acids. The J segment lost 12 bases and the V segment lost 2 bases, leaving 8 bases of the junction unmatched. DNA of the CDR3: TGTGCCAGCAGTTACCGGGACAGGGGGCCTCCGAGGCAGTTCTTC. It encodes CASSYRDRGPPRQFF.

This chain uses TRBV9 with TRBJ2-1, with 14 bases matching TRBD2. V trimming: 2 bases; J trimming: 9 bases; junction bases outside the gene matches: 7. The germline CDR1 and CDR2 sequences are SGDLS and YYNGEE. This CDR3 has 16 residues. The CDR3 here is CASSVIGTSGSSEQFF. The CDR3 nucleotides are TGTGCCAGCAGCGTTATCGGGACTAGCGGGAGTAGTGAGCAGTTCTTC.